One T cell receptor beta chain is described in this entry. Its antigen is undetermined. The germline V and J ends were trimmed by 5 bases and 0 bases, with 10 bases remaining between them. The CDR3 sequence is 15 residues long. Germline V CDR1 and CDR2: LNHDA, SQIVND (reference sequence). The method was immunoSEQ multiplex PCR; TCRdb's version includes in-frame clones alone and lacks a portion of them. The sample consists of some 31,000 clones, less than 85% of them appearing once. These data are taken from a study of vaccination effects on CD4 cells after COVID-19. Overall study results and limits: At late timepoints after vaccination, vaccine- and infection-induced clones shrank markedly.

It was after approximately 10 days of culture that CD4+ T cells were isolated. Nucleocapsid antibody tests were negative, and the vaccine recipients had no prior SARS-CoV-2 infection. Half-medium exchanges with IL-2 medium took place on days 3 and 7. The material was CD4+ T cells from PBMCs cultured without peptide, obtained before COVID-19 vaccination. The chain joins TRBV19 to TRBJ1-4; D is possibly TRBD1 (5 bases). The clonotype originates from a human donor who received a COVID-19 vaccine. CDR3: CASSVRGATNEKLFF. CDR3 bases: TGTGCCAGTAGTGTGAGGGGTGCAACTAATGAAAAACTGTTTTTT. Full variable domain (rest looked up from reference TRBV19 and TRBJ1-4): DGGITQSPKYLFRKEGQNVTLSCEQNLNHDAMYWYRQDPGQGLRLIYYSQIVNDFQKGDIAEGYSVSREKKESFPLTVTSAQKNPTAFYLCASSVRGATNEKLFFGSGTQLSVL.